These T cell receptor beta chains were read from a single sample in a study of human T cells and chemical hapten exposure. TCRdb re-derived calls from the RACE reads in MiXCR, one entry per CDR3 protein. The sample includes about 82,000 distinct CDR3 sequences, 8% to 13% seen only once; the top ten take 5%. The material sequenced was whole blood, taken in connection with sensitization to the hapten diphenylcyclopropenone (DPC). The receptor source for this set is a woman between 45 and 65 years old with alopecia areata. Some clones in this sample may be carry-over from other donors' samples. CDR3s include the opening cysteine and the closing phenylalanine or tryptophan. A D gene is named only where the DNA matches it firmly. The size entry is marked missing in some rows and otherwise reads once, few, many or a size class.

V gene: TRBV29-1; D gene: TRBD1; J gene: TRBJ2-5; clone size: few; CDR3 DNA: TGCAGCGTTGTCGAGGGGGCCGGAGAGACCCAGTACTTC; CDR3 protein: CSVVEGAGETQYF
V gene: TRBV10-3; D gene: TRBD2; J gene: TRBJ2-1; clone size: few; CDR3 DNA: TGTGCCACAGGGACTAGCGGGAGGGGGACCTACAATGAGCAGTTCTTC; CDR3 protein: CATGTSGRGTYNEQFF
V gene: TRBV20-1; D gene: .; J gene: TRBJ2-3; clone size: few; CDR3 DNA: TGCAGTGCTAGTGTCGCTAGGTGGGAGCTGGCCACAGATACGCAGTATTTT; CDR3 protein: CSASVARWELATDTQYF
V gene: TRBV7-2; D gene: .; J gene: TRBJ2-5; clone size: .; CDR3 DNA: TGTGCCAGCAGCTTAGAAGGACAGACACAAGAGACCCAGTACTTC; CDR3 protein: CASSLEGQTQETQYF
V gene: TRBV28; D gene: TRBD1; J gene: TRBJ1-5; clone size: .; CDR3 DNA: TGTGCCAGCAGTGTTGACAGGGGCGGTAGCAATCAGCCCCAGCATTTT; CDR3 protein: CASSVDRGGSNQPQHF
V gene: TRBV28; D gene: .; J gene: TRBJ1-1; clone size: many; CDR3 DNA: TGTGCCAGCAAAACAACAGGGACTGAAGCTTTCTTT; CDR3 protein: CASKTTGTEAFF
V gene: TRBV7-2; D gene: TRBD2; J gene: TRBJ2-3; clone size: few; CDR3 DNA: TGTGCCAGCAGCTCCACCGGGACTACTAGCACAGATACGCAGTATTTT; CDR3 protein: CASSSTGTTSTDTQYF
V gene: TRBV30; D gene: TRBD1; J gene: TRBJ2-7; clone size: few; CDR3 DNA: TGTGCCTGGAGCCGGACAGGGGTCTACGAGCAGTACTTC; CDR3 protein: CAWSRTGVYEQYF
V gene: TRBV21-1; D gene: .; J gene: TRBJ2-1; clone size: many; CDR3 DNA: TGTGCCAGCAGCAAAGAGCAGTTCTTC; CDR3 protein: CASSKEQFF
V gene: TRBV3-1; D gene: TRBD1; J gene: TRBJ1-2; clone size: .; CDR3 DNA: TGTGCCAGCACCCTGACAGGGAGGGGCTACACCTTC; CDR3 protein: CASTLTGRGYTF
V gene: TRBV3-1; D gene: .; J gene: TRBJ1-2; clone size: .; CDR3 DNA: TGTGCCAGCACCTCAAGTGGGGGTGCCGGGGGCTACACCTTC; CDR3 protein: CASTSSGGAGGYTF
V gene: TRBV20-1; D gene: .; J gene: TRBJ2-2; clone size: .; CDR3 DNA: TGCAGTGCCCCGGAGGACGGGGATTGGACCGGGGAGCTGTTTTTT; CDR3 protein: CSAPEDGDWTGELFF
V gene: TRBV27; D gene: TRBD1; J gene: TRBJ1-4; clone size: many; CDR3 DNA: TGTGCCAGCAGTCTCTCTAACAGGGGACAGGGGAGTAGGATCGGTGAAAAACTGTTTTTT; CDR3 protein: CASSLSNRGQGSRIGEKLFF
V gene: TRBV20-1; D gene: .; J gene: TRBJ2-7; clone size: many; CDR3 DNA: TGCAGTGGCCTTGGTAGATCCCCCTACGAGCAGTACTTC; CDR3 protein: CSGLGRSPYEQYF
V gene: TRBV15; D gene: .; J gene: TRBJ2-1; clone size: .; CDR3 DNA: TGTGCCACCAGCAGAGCGGATTTGGCGGTCAATGAGCAGTTCTTC; CDR3 protein: CATSRADLAVNEQFF
V gene: TRBV28; D gene: .; J gene: TRBJ2-3; clone size: .; CDR3 DNA: TGTGCCAGCAGTCCCCCGGCAGGCACAGATACGCAGTATTTT; CDR3 protein: CASSPPAGTDTQYF
V gene: TRBV11-2; D gene: .; J gene: TRBJ2-2; clone size: many; CDR3 DNA: TGTGCCAGCAGCTCGACTAACACCGGGGAGCTGTTTTTT; CDR3 protein: CASSSTNTGELFF
V gene: TRBV7-6; D gene: .; J gene: TRBJ2-3; clone size: many; CDR3 DNA: TGTGCCAGCAGCTTAGCACTGAGCTCGGGAGATACGCAGTATTTT; CDR3 protein: CASSLALSSGDTQYF
V gene: TRBV6-5; D gene: .; J gene: TRBJ2-3; clone size: many; CDR3 DNA: TGTGCCAGCAGTCGTCTAGCGTACAGCACAGATACGCAGTATTTT; CDR3 protein: CASSRLAYSTDTQYF
V gene: TRBV7-2; D gene: .; J gene: TRBJ2-1; clone size: few; CDR3 DNA: TGTGCCAGCAGCTCTACTGGTTCCTCCTACAATGAGCAGTTCTTC; CDR3 protein: CASSSTGSSYNEQFF
V gene: TRBV6-5; D gene: .; J gene: TRBJ2-7; clone size: .; CDR3 DNA: TGTGCCAGCAGTTACAGTTCAGTGCTCTACGAGCAGTACTTC; CDR3 protein: CASSYSSVLYEQYF
V gene: TRBV20-1; D gene: TRBD2; J gene: TRBJ2-7; clone size: many; CDR3 DNA: TGCAGTGCTAGAGATCCGGCTAGCGGATACGAGCAGTACTTC; CDR3 protein: CSARDPASGYEQYF
V gene: TRBV12-3/TRBV12-4; D gene: .; J gene: TRBJ1-6; clone size: many; CDR3 DNA: TGTGCCAGCAGTTTCCGGGACTATAATTCACCCCTCCACTTT; CDR3 protein: CASSFRDYNSPLHF
V gene: TRBV7-9; D gene: TRBD2; J gene: TRBJ2-3; clone size: few; CDR3 DNA: TGTGCCAGCAGCCAAGGACTAGCGATCACAGATACGCAGTATTTT; CDR3 protein: CASSQGLAITDTQYF
V gene: TRBV7-9; D gene: TRBD1; J gene: TRBJ1-1; clone size: many; CDR3 DNA: TGTGCCAGCAGCTTAGCGGACAGGGTCGGGAACACTGAAGCTTTCTTT; CDR3 protein: CASSLADRVGNTEAFF
V gene: TRBV12-3/TRBV12-4; D gene: .; J gene: TRBJ2-4; clone size: few; CDR3 DNA: TGTGCCAGCAGTTTGTTGAGAGACAAAAACATTCAGTACTTC; CDR3 protein: CASSLLRDKNIQYF
V gene: TRBV7-8; D gene: TRBD2; J gene: TRBJ2-1; clone size: many; CDR3 DNA: TGTGCCAGCAGCTTAGCCGGACTAGCGGGACGATCCTACAATGAGCAGTTCTTC; CDR3 protein: CASSLAGLAGRSYNEQFF
V gene: TRBV12-3/TRBV12-4; D gene: .; J gene: TRBJ2-7; clone size: few; CDR3 DNA: TGTGCCAGCAGTGCCGGGACATTTGTTCGCTTC; CDR3 protein: CASSAGTFVRF
V gene: TRBV20-1; D gene: TRBD2; J gene: TRBJ2-3; clone size: many; CDR3 DNA: TGCAGTGCTAGCAGACAAAGAGGTGTGCTAGCGGGAGGTCGGTCGAGCACAGATACGCAGTATTTT; CDR3 protein: CSASRQRGVLAGGRSSTDTQYF
V gene: TRBV6-5; D gene: TRBD1; J gene: TRBJ1-6; clone size: few; CDR3 DNA: TGTGCCAGCAGTGAGGACAGGAATTCACCCCTCCACTTT; CDR3 protein: CASSEDRNSPLHF
V gene: TRBV30; D gene: .; J gene: TRBJ2-5; clone size: .; CDR3 DNA: TGTGCCTTGGAGACGCCCGACAGGCAAGAGACCCAGTACTTC; CDR3 protein: CALETPDRQETQYF
V gene: TRBV10-2; D gene: TRBD1; J gene: TRBJ2-2; clone size: .; CDR3 DNA: TGCGCCAGCAGAGGACAGGGCCTCCTCTTAGGCACAGAGCTTTTT; CDR3 protein: CASRGQGLLLGTELF
V gene: TRBV29-1; D gene: .; J gene: TRBJ2-7; clone size: many; CDR3 DNA: TGCAGCGTTGGCAGTAACTCCTACGAGCAGTACTTC; CDR3 protein: CSVGSNSYEQYF
V gene: TRBV7-6; D gene: .; J gene: TRBJ2-1; clone size: few; CDR3 DNA: TGTGCCAGCAGCTTTAAATCCTACAATGAGCAGTTCTTC; CDR3 protein: CASSFKSYNEQFF
V gene: TRBV7-9; D gene: TRBD1; J gene: TRBJ2-2; clone size: .; CDR3 DNA: TGTGCCAGCAGCTCCGACAGGGAGTACACCGGGGAGCTGTTTTTT; CDR3 protein: CASSSDREYTGELFF
V gene: TRBV18; D gene: .; J gene: TRBJ1-3; clone size: many; CDR3 DNA: TGTGCCAGCTCACCAGGGGGTTCCTCTGGAAACACCATATATTTT; CDR3 protein: CASSPGGSSGNTIYF
V gene: TRBV7-6; D gene: .; J gene: TRBJ1-3; clone size: many; CDR3 DNA: TGTGCCAGCAGCTTAGCTCCGAGGTTCGGAAACACCATATATTTT; CDR3 protein: CASSLAPRFGNTIYF
V gene: TRBV11-2; D gene: .; J gene: TRBJ2-3; clone size: .; CDR3 DNA: TGTGCCAGCAGCTCGACAGGAGGGGGCACAGATACGCAGTATTTT; CDR3 protein: CASSSTGGGTDTQYF
V gene: TRBV3-1; D gene: .; J gene: TRBJ1-5; clone size: many; CDR3 DNA: TGTGCCAGCAGCCAAGACGGGAAGAGCAATCAGCCCCAGCATTTT; CDR3 protein: CASSQDGKSNQPQHF
V gene: TRBV2; D gene: .; J gene: TRBJ1-1; clone size: many; CDR3 DNA: TGTGCCAGCAGTGAAGGACAGGTTATGAACACTGAAGCTTTCTTT; CDR3 protein: CASSEGQVMNTEAFF
V gene: TRBV29-1; D gene: .; J gene: TRBJ2-1; clone size: few; CDR3 DNA: TGCAGCGTTGAAGAAGGATTCAATGAGCAGTTCTTC; CDR3 protein: CSVEEGFNEQFF
V gene: TRBV30; D gene: .; J gene: TRBJ2-2; clone size: .; CDR3 DNA: TGTGCCTGGGCTGCTACAGGGTATATCGGGGAGCTGTTTTTT; CDR3 protein: CAWAATGYIGELFF
V gene: TRBV3-1; D gene: TRBD1; J gene: TRBJ2-1; clone size: .; CDR3 DNA: TGTGCCAGCAGCCAAGATCTGACAGGGGGCCATGAGCAGTTCTTC; CDR3 protein: CASSQDLTGGHEQFF
V gene: TRBV7-5; D gene: .; J gene: TRBJ2-2; clone size: few; CDR3 DNA: .; CDR3 protein: CISVSEASSGNTGELFF
V gene: TRBV11-2; D gene: TRBD2; J gene: TRBJ2-7; clone size: many; CDR3 DNA: TGTGCCAGCACCCTAGCGGGAGAGCACTACGAGCAGTACTTC; CDR3 protein: CASTLAGEHYEQYF
V gene: TRBV27; D gene: TRBD2; J gene: TRBJ2-5; clone size: many; CDR3 DNA: TGTGCCAGCAGTTTGTTTCGGACTAGCGGGAGTGTTCAGTACTTC; CDR3 protein: CASSLFRTSGSVQYF
V gene: TRBV6-5; D gene: .; J gene: TRBJ1-5; clone size: many; CDR3 DNA: TGTGCCAGCAGTCGGGCGGAAAATCAGCCCCAGCATTTT; CDR3 protein: CASSRAENQPQHF
V gene: TRBV4-3; D gene: TRBD2; J gene: TRBJ2-7; clone size: few; CDR3 DNA: TGCGCCAGCAGCCAAACTAGCGGGAGTTACGACGAGCAGTACTTC; CDR3 protein: CASSQTSGSYDEQYF
V gene: TRBV4-1; D gene: TRBD1; J gene: TRBJ1-6; clone size: .; CDR3 DNA: TGCGCCAGCAGCCAAGCCACGGCGGGACAGAATAATTCACCCCTCCACTTT; CDR3 protein: CASSQATAGQNNSPLHF
V gene: TRBV18; D gene: .; J gene: TRBJ1-1; clone size: many; CDR3 DNA: TGTGCCAGCTCACCACGATCAGAAGGAACTGAAGCTTTCTTT; CDR3 protein: CASSPRSEGTEAFF
V gene: TRBV18; D gene: .; J gene: TRBJ1-1; clone size: .; CDR3 DNA: TGTGCCAGCTCACCACAAGAGATTGAAGCTTTCTTT; CDR3 protein: CASSPQEIEAFF
V gene: TRBV6-2/TRBV6-3; D gene: .; J gene: TRBJ2-6; clone size: .; CDR3 DNA: TGTGCCAGCAGTCGTACTGTCCCCGCAGGGGTCGACGTCCTGACTTTC; CDR3 protein: CASSRTVPAGVDVLTF